Shown below are 32 T cell receptor beta chains from a single sample sequenced in a study of Ad26.COV2.S vaccination and SARS-CoV-2 variants. Here immunoSEQ multiplex PCR was the method, and the copy in TCRdb shows in-frame clones only, minus some. The table shows 350,000 to 450,000 clones, with around 89% occurring only once. Indicated treatment: some 19 received Ad26.COV2.S at low or high dose, single or two shots; 5 received placebo; per-sample allocation not given. Samples were taken on day 63 after the first vaccine or placebo injection. The sequenced sample was peripheral blood, obtained in a trial of Ad26.COV2.S vaccine versus placebo. The receptors shown here come from a person aged 18-60 years who received the Ad26.COV2.S COVID-19 vaccine or a placebo.

This rearrangement joins TRBV3-1 (or the pseudogene TRBV3-2) to TRBJ2-7; D not certain. The CDR3 has 15 residues. In germline, CDR1 is LGHDT, CDR2 YNNKEL (reference sequence). V lost 2 bases and J lost 4, with 15 bases in between. The CDR3 DNA sequence: TGTGCCAGCAGCCAACGTCCGCTCCGGCGGTACGAGCAGTACTTC. Amino acid sequence: CASSQRPLRRYEQYF.

CDR3 DNA sequence: TGTGCCAGCAGCCCAAGACTAGCGGGAGTTTCCGGGGAGCTGTTTTTT. It is translated as CASSPRLAGVSGELFF. V is TRBV7-6 and J is TRBJ2-2, with 12 bases fitting TRBD2. This CDR3 has 16 residues. The J segment lost 6 bases and the V segment lost 5 bases, leaving 7 bases of the junction unmatched. CDR1 is SGHVS, CDR2 FNYEAQ, per germline.

The V and J genes are TRBV9 and TRBJ1-3; no definite D call. This CDR3 comprises 15 residues. Germline CDR1 is SGDLS and CDR2 is YYNGEE. V lost 0 bases and J lost 3, with 10 bases in between. As DNA, the CDR3 is TGTGCCAGCAGCGTAGTCCCAGGTGGTGGAAACACCATATATTTT. It yields the protein CASSVVPGGGNTIYF.

The rearrangement links TRBV4-1 to TRBJ2-7; tentative D call: TRBD2 (6 bases). The CDR3 is made up of 14 amino acids. Germline CDR1 is MGHRA and CDR2 is YSYEKL. The V gene lost 4 bases and the J gene lost 4 bases, with 14 bases spanning the gap. Here the CDR3 reads CASSPPTRSYEQYF. CDR3 DNA: TGCGCCAGCAGCCCTCCGACTAGATCTTACGAGCAGTACTTC.

The genes are TRBV2 and TRBJ2-1; 14 bases are a match to TRBD2. The junction had 8 bases not matched to a gene; V was cut back by 7 bases and J by 0 bases. The CDR3 loop spans 18 amino acids. CDR1 and CDR2 from the germline V gene are SNHLY and FYNNEI. The CDR3 protein is CASTPTSGRASSYNEQFF. CDR3 bases: TGTGCCAGCACCCCGACTAGCGGGAGGGCCAGCTCCTACAATGAGCAGTTCTTC.

This sequence joins TRBV5-6 and TRBJ2-3; D ambiguous. Germline loops: CDR1 SGHDT, CDR2 YYEEEE. This CDR3 region has 17 residues. V was shortened by 2 bases and J by 0 bases, with 16 bases between the two germline ends. This chain's CDR3 is CASSFRRGTLSTDTQYF. CDR3 DNA: TGTGCCAGCAGCTTTCGAAGAGGAACTCTTAGCACAGATACGCAGTATTTT.

The V gene is TRBV7-2, the J gene TRBJ1-5, with D maybe TRBD1 (5 bases). The CDR3 contains 16 residues. Trimming removed 7 bases from V and 6 bases from J, with 22 bases in between. Germline V lookup: CDR1 SGHTA, CDR2 FQGNSA. CDR3 in DNA: TGTGCCAGCACCATATCCGGGGCGGGGGGGACTCAGCCCCAGCATTTT. Amino acid sequence: CASTISGAGGTQPQHF.

The chain carries TRBV4-3 and TRBJ1-5; D is uncertain. The CDR3 length is 14 residues. The V gene lost 8 bases and the J gene lost 0 bases, with 11 bases spanning the gap. Germline V CDR1 and CDR2: LGHNA, YSLEER. CDR3 residues: CASCQTVSNQPQHF. The CDR3 coding sequence is TGCGCCAGCTGTCAAACGGTTAGCAATCAGCCCCAGCATTTT.

The V gene is TRBV11-3, the J gene TRBJ2-1; the match to TRBD2 covers 15 bases. CDR1 is SGHNT and CDR2 is YENEEA in the germline V gene. The CDR3 loop spans 16 amino acids. The trim removed 3 bases at V and 12 bases at J, leaving 9 bases unmatched. The CDR3 region is CASSFGLAGGSTGQFF. The CDR3 nucleotides read TGTGCCAGCAGCTTCGGACTAGCGGGAGGGTCGACCGGGCAGTTCTTC.

The V and J genes are TRBV13 and TRBJ1-1; a possible D gene is TRBD1 (6 bases). Trimming left V 8 bases short and J 0 bases short, with 10 bases between. Germline-derived CDR1 and CDR2 are PRHDT and FYEKMQ (reference sequence). The CDR3 consists of 13 residues. The CDR3 protein is CASGQGMNTEAFF. As DNA, the CDR3 is TGTGCCAGCGGGCAGGGGATGAACACTGAAGCTTTCTTT.

The genes are TRBV20-1 and TRBJ2-7; D not certain. Germline loops: CDR1 DFQATT, CDR2 SNEGSKA (reference sequence). The ends were cut back, 3 bases at V and 11 bases at J, with 11 bases in the middle. The CDR3 is 10 amino acids. The CDR3: CSARGRLKYF. CDR3 in DNA: TGCAGTGCTAGGGGCCGCCTAAAGTACTTC.

V and J are TRBV28 and TRBJ1-2, with D possibly matching TRBD1 (5 bases). CDR1 is MDHEN, CDR2 SYDVKM, per germline. This CDR3 has 12 residues. The V and J ends lost 3 bases and 7 bases respectively, with 9 bases between them. This chain's CDR3 is CASSLGQGGYTF. CDR3 DNA sequence: TGTGCCAGCAGTTTGGGTCAGGGTGGCTACACCTTC.

This chain links TRBV6-1 with TRBJ1-5; D remains ambiguous. CDR1 is MNHNS, CDR2 SASEGT, per germline. V gave up 3 bases and J gave up 5 bases, with 11 bases separating them. The CDR3 runs 14 residues. The CDR3: CASSDATRDQPQHF. DNA of the CDR3: TGTGCCAGCAGTGACGCTACGAGGGATCAGCCCCAGCATTTT.

V and J are TRBV10-3 and TRBJ2-3, with D possibly being TRBD1 (6 bases). Germline V CDR1 and CDR2: ENHRY, SYGVKD. The CDR3 is made up of 15 amino acids. Trimming removed 6 bases from V and 1 base from J, with 14 bases in between. The DNA of the CDR3 is TGTGCCATCAGCCCACAGGGAAAAGGCACAGATACGCAGTATTTT. This sequence encodes CAISPQGKGTDTQYF.

J is TRBJ2-3 and V is TRBV14, with 7 bases fitting TRBD1. Germline V lookup: CDR1 SGHDN, CDR2 FVKESK. The CDR3 runs to 17 residues. The J segment lost 4 bases and the V segment lost 1 base, leaving 11 bases of the junction unmatched. The CDR3 region has the DNA TGTGCCAGCAGCCAAGGCTGGGACAGAAGAGGGGCAGATACGCAGTATTTT. This translates into CASSQGWDRRGADTQYF.

The chain links TRBV9 to TRBJ1-1, with D hard to call. Between the trimmed V and J ends, which lost 0 bases and 8 bases, there was a span of 17 bases. The germline V gene encodes CDR1 SGDLS and CDR2 YYNGEE. The CDR3 sequence is 15 residues long. CDR3 sequence reads: CASSVGVDLGIEAFF. The CDR3 DNA follows: TGTGCCAGCAGCGTAGGGGTGGACTTAGGGATCGAAGCTTTCTTT.

The rearrangement links TRBV2 to TRBJ2-5; 10 bases agree with TRBD2. J lost 7 bases, V lost 3 bases, and 8 bases had no gene match. This CDR3 region has 15 residues. Germline assignment: CDR1 SNHLY and CDR2 FYNNEI. CDR3 sequence: CASSEVAGGLATQYF. The CDR3 DNA follows: TGTGCCAGCAGTGAGGTAGCGGGAGGCCTCGCGACCCAGTACTTC. Full variable domain (rest looked up from reference TRBV2 and TRBJ2-5): EPEVTQTPSHQVTQMGQEVILRCVPISNHLYFYWYRQILGQKVEFLVSFYNNEISEKSEIFDDQFSVERPDGSNFTLKIRSTKLEDSAMYFCASSEVAGGLATQYFGPGTRLLVL.

This chain uses TRBV6-1 with TRBJ2-7; 12 bases are a match to TRBD1. Germline V lookup: CDR1 MNHNS, CDR2 SASEGT. This CDR3 has 19 residues. Trimming at V came to 3 bases and at J to 3 bases, leaving 15 bases not matched to a gene. In nucleotides, the CDR3 is TGTGCCAGCAGTGAGAGGGACAGGGGGCTTCTGCGGGATCTCTACGAGCAGTACTTC. Its protein product is CASSERDRGLLRDLYEQYF.

The chain joins TRBV6-2 or TRBV6-3 to TRBJ2-7, with D perhaps TRBD1 (5 bases). Between the trimmed V and J ends, which lost 2 bases and 5 bases, there was a span of 10 bases. This CDR3 spans 13 amino acids. Germline-derived CDR1 and CDR2 are MNHEY and SVGEGT. CDR3 protein: CASSYRTGDEQYF. For the CDR3, the DNA is TGTGCCAGCAGTTACCGTACAGGAGACGAGCAGTACTTC.

The chain recombines TRBV7-3 with TRBJ2-1, with D tentatively TRBD1 (6 bases). In germline, CDR1 is SGHTA, CDR2 FQGTGA. Trimming stripped 1 base from V and 4 bases from J, with 23 bases between. The CDR3 consists of 19 residues. The DNA of the CDR3 is TGTGCCAGCAGCTTAAAAGCAGGGGTAACTCCTCTCGGGTACAATGAGCAGTTCTTC. Its translation is CASSLKAGVTPLGYNEQFF. The entire variable domain, with the rest obtained from reference TRBV7-3 and TRBJ2-1, is as follows: GAGVSQTPSNKVTEKGKYVELRCDPISGHTALYWYRQSLGQGPEFLIYFQGTGAADDSGLPNDRFFAVRPEGSVSTLKIQRTERGDSAVYLCASSLKAGVTPLGYNEQFFGPGTRLTVL.

The chain carries TRBV6-5 and TRBJ2-7; D gene uncertain. The CDR3 has 13 residues. The V gene lost 7 bases and the J gene lost 4 bases, with 14 bases spanning the gap. Per the germline V gene, CDR1 is MNHEY and CDR2 is SVGAGI. The CDR3 DNA reads TGTGCCAGCACCTCAGCGAGTAAATACGAGCAGTACTTC. This gives the protein CASTSASKYEQYF.

The V and J genes are TRBV11-2 and TRBJ2-3; D unresolved. Germline-derived CDR1 and CDR2 are SGHAT and FQNNGV. The CDR3 is 15 residues long. Deletions cut 1 base from V and 2 bases from J, with 10 bases between. The CDR3 is CASSLGVGNTDTQYF. The CDR3 DNA is TGTGCCAGCAGCTTAGGGGTAGGGAACACAGATACGCAGTATTTT.

The rearrangement links TRBV28 to TRBJ2-5, with 9 bases fitting TRBD1. The CDR3 sequence is 14 residues long. V dropped 6 bases and J dropped 5; count of bases not matched to a gene: 7. Per the germline V gene, CDR1 is MDHEN and CDR2 is SYDVKM. Here the CDR3 reads CASRRQGGEETQYF. CDR3 coding DNA: TGTGCCAGCAGGCGACAGGGGGGAGAGGAGACCCAGTACTTC.

This clone was found a few times. The chain carries TRBV7-2 and TRBJ1-2, with TRBD1 matching over 8 bases. The V gene's germline CDR1 is SGHTA and CDR2 FQGNSA. V shed 4 bases and J 4 bases; nucleotides not matched to a gene: 5. This CDR3 spans 14 amino acids. CDR3 nucleotide sequence: TGTGCCAGCAGCTCCCGGACAGGGACCTATGGCTACACCTTC. Translating it yields CASSSRTGTYGYTF.

The chain recombines TRBV5-1 with TRBJ2-6; a weak D match, TRBD1 (5 bases). The CDR3 has 17 amino acids. Trimming shortened V by 4 bases and J by 2 bases, and 16 bases separated the two germline ends. CDR1 and CDR2 (germline): SGHRS, YFSETQ. CDR3: CASSLGIGVTGANVLTF. The CDR3, as DNA: TGCGCCAGCAGCCTTGGAATAGGGGTTACTGGGGCCAACGTCCTGACTTTC.

This clone was recorded once. This CDR3 is CASSLGTSGMKTQYF. The CDR3 DNA reads TGTGCCAGCAGCCTCGGGACTAGCGGGATGAAGACCCAGTACTTC. The V call is TRBV7-2, the J call TRBJ2-5, with 13 positions matching TRBD2. V lost 5 bases to trimming and J lost 6 bases; unmatched junction nucleotides: 6. The length of the CDR3 is 15 residues. Germline V CDR1 and CDR2: SGHTA, FQGNSA.

A few counts support this clone. This rearrangement joins TRBV6-6 to TRBJ1-4, with 8 bases lining up with TRBD1. Losses at the gene ends were 10 bases for V and 8 bases for J; bases not matched to a gene: 6. The germline V gene encodes CDR1 MNHNY and CDR2 SVGAGI (reference sequence). The CDR3 has 12 residues. Here the CDR3 reads CATRTGFEKLFF. The CDR3 DNA is TGTGCCACCCGGACAGGGTTCGAAAAACTGTTTTTT.

This chain joins TRBV19 and TRBJ1-2; D unresolved. Germline V CDR1 and CDR2: LNHDA, SQIVND (reference sequence). V lost 3 bases and J lost 4, with 21 bases in between. This CDR3 has 17 amino acids. The CDR3 reads CASSMAPLPSRSYGYTF. The DNA for the CDR3 is TGTGCCAGTAGTATGGCCCCCCTGCCATCCAGGAGCTATGGCTACACCTTC. The whole variable domain, remainder taken from reference TRBV19 and TRBJ1-2, is DGGITQSPKYLFRKEGQNVTLSCEQNLNHDAMYWYRQDPGQGLRLIYYSQIVNDFQKGDIAEGYSVSREKKESFPLTVTSAQKNPTAFYLCASSMAPLPSRSYGYTFGSGTRLTVV.

J is TRBJ2-3 and V is TRBV28; 10 nucleotides align to TRBD2. CDR1 and CDR2 from the germline V gene are MDHEN and SYDVKM. Germline trimming cut 6 bases from V and 1 base from J; bases unmatched to any gene: 4. CDR3 length equals 15 residues. The CDR3 DNA is TGTGCCAGCAGCCACGGGACTAGCGGCACAGATACGCAGTATTTT. Protein: CASSHGTSGTDTQYF.

The rearrangement links TRBV11-2 to TRBJ1-4, with D tentatively TRBD1 (5 bases). The CDR3 has 14 residues. Trimming shortened V by 5 bases and J by 8 bases, and 15 bases separated the two germline ends. The germline V gene has CDR1 SGHAT and CDR2 FQNNGV. CDR3 sequence: CASSRRGSREKLFF. CDR3 nucleotides: TGTGCCAGCAGCCGACGGGGGAGTCGGGAAAAACTGTTTTTT.

The chain is built from TRBV30 and TRBJ2-7, with D maybe TRBD2 (5 bases). The ends were cut back, 2 bases at V and 9 bases at J, with 14 bases in the middle. The CDR3 runs to 12 residues. Germline loops: CDR1 GTSNPN, CDR2 SVGIG (reference sequence). CDR3 nucleotides: TGTGCCTGGAGTCCGTGGAGAGGAGGGCAGTACTTC. Encoded protein: CAWSPWRGGQYF.

This clone was picked up a small number of times. The chain uses TRBV5-4 and TRBJ2-2; 7 bases match TRBD2. With V trimmed by 4 bases and J by 6 bases, 3 bases remained unmatched. Germline V gene sequence: CDR1 SGHNT, CDR2 YYREEE (reference sequence). CDR3 length equals 13 residues. CDR3 protein: CASSVTSSGELFF. CDR3 nucleotides: TGTGCCAGCAGCGTGACTAGCTCCGGGGAGCTGTTTTTT.